The entry below gives a single T cell receptor (beta chain) sequence along with its context. It lacks a known antigen. There are no base qualities to consult, and no much larger clone falls within one base. What this sample's time point label stands for: cycle 4 day 1 (C4D1), after more than 5 weeks of nivolumab. Every trial patient had relapsed after autologous stem cell transplantation, and cohorts A, B and C differed in prior brentuximab vedotin exposure. CD4+ T cells were purified from thawed PBMCs by magnetic negative selection with a Miltenyi CD4+ T cell isolation kit. The trial cohort was composed of approximately 60 patients with relapsed/refractory classical Hodgkin lymphoma, for whom complete response, partial response or progressive disease was recorded as best overall response. Trial patients were treated with single-agent nivolumab in the multi-cohort phase II CheckMate 205 trial. An independent review committee assessed best overall response by applying the 2007 International Working Group response criteria. PBMCs from the trial were collected at three points: immediately before nivolumab initiation (C1D1), and during therapy at cycle 2 day 1 and cycle 4 day 1. Peripheral blood was collected in 8 mL Vacutainer Cell Preparation Tubes, from which PBMCs were isolated by centrifugation and then cryopreserved. Purified CD4+ and CD8+ fractions were generated only in cases for which an additional PBMC sample was available. Magnetically labelled cells were removed on LS columns in a quadroMACS separator, and the flow-through was collected as the purified fraction.

This sample stems from a study of PD-1 blockade in classical Hodgkin lymphoma (dated by TCRdb to 2020 to 2021). Some background on the complete study: Nivolumab dosing was 3 mg/kg intravenously every 2 weeks, continuing until either disease progression or unacceptable toxicity. The study used TCR beta sequencing and CyTOF to define a peripheral blood immune signature of response to PD-1 blockade in classical Hodgkin lymphoma. What the work shows at the level of the full study, not this receptor alone: By C4D1, a significant rise was seen in CD4+ TCR diversity but not in CD8+ TCR diversity (p=0.0027 vs p=0.16), and the rise was most apparent among complete responders (p=0.02). The study covered only a single clinical trial cohort, and the causes of the repertoire differences, possibly disease activity or prior therapy, were still not defined. Baseline TCR diversity was reported to be lower in newly diagnosed patients than in healthy donors and to be lower still in relapsed/refractory patients. Baseline diversity similar to that of newly diagnosed patients was observed in trial patients achieving complete response, whereas significantly lower diversity was observed in partial responders and progressors. Diversity was lower in patients who began nivolumab less than 1 year after ASCT, so these patients were left out of later analyses to avoid confounding by immune reconstitution.

Genomic DNA was extracted with the Qiagen DNeasy kit from unsorted PBMCs and from negatively selected CD4+ and CD8+ fractions. Amplification of TCR beta CDR3 regions was done by immunoSEQ multiplex PCR with primers that anneal to V and J segments. A synthetic immune receptor repertoire was used to minimize amplification bias, and any remaining bias was removed computationally after sequencing. Turning to the authors' computational methods: Repertoire diversity was quantified as the Shannon entropy index using custom Python scripts. Unsorted, CD4+ and CD8+ repertoires were examined separately, except in combined analyses, for which CD4+ and CD8+ sequences were merged in silico. A clone was considered expanded if an increase in frequency of at least 2-fold after treatment relative to C1D1 was found, and a pseudocount of 0.5 was applied to clones undetected at baseline. Clones with 0 or 1 copy at C1D1 were defined as singleton clones, while clones with 2 or more copies were defined as non-singleton clones. Clones expanded in unsorted samples were labelled as CD4+, CD8+ or unknown by matching protein sequences in sorted samples from the same patient. Wilcoxon tests were applied to paired samples to test diversity changes from C1D1 to C4D1. As stored in TCRdb, this immuneACCESS dataset retains in-frame rearrangements with V and J assigned. A fraction of the clones does not appear; measured against another copy, unresolved V genes explain less than half of the discrepancy, and the remainder lacks a known reason. V and J calls plus clone size are reproduced from that table; the DNA served to infer D and trimming. The sample has 20,000 to 25,000 clones on record, 65% to 80% of them singletons. The top ten clones comprise 0.95% to 1.5% of the sample.

Specimen: CD4+ T cells from blood, collected before the fourth cycle of nivolumab. This sequence was found in a human donor with classical Hodgkin lymphoma.

The sequenced DNA: TGTGCCAGCAGCCAGGACTCTGGACGCACCGGGGAGCTGTTTTTT. Its protein reads: CASSQDSGRTGELFF. The V gene is TRBV4-2 and the J gene is TRBJ2-2; TRBD2 could be the D gene, as 5 bases match. Relative to germline, V is 3 bases shorter and J is 4 bases shorter, with 12 bases between their ends. Looking up the germline V gene yields CDR1 LGHNA and CDR2 YNFKEQ. The CDR3, from cysteine to phenylalanine, totals 15 residues. The DNA shown is the 45-base CDR3, in frame from base 1.